The 13 T cell receptor beta chains given below trace back to one sample, sequenced in a study of vaccination and CD4 T cells after COVID-19. Time point reported: late sampling 161 to 241 days after vaccination in a few convalescent patients. Documented treatment: roughly 10-day PBMC culture with coronavirus spike peptide pools or control peptides (ViraFEST assay). No antigen has been identified for these receptors. The Oncomine TCR Beta short-read assay generated sequence data from the DNA of cultured CD4+ T cells. TCRdb recomputed calls from the PCR reads with MiXCR, one row per CDR3 protein. The sample lists 20,000 to 25,000 distinct CDR3 sequences; approximately 33% were seen once. The sample was CD4+ T cells from blood, cultured in vitro, taken about 7 months after SARS-CoV-2 vaccination. The source of these receptors is a human donor who had recovered from COVID-19.

The V gene is TRBV7-2, the J gene TRBJ2-5; D remains unclear. Germline values: CDR1 SGHTA, CDR2 FQGNSA. This CDR3 is 13 amino acids long. Trimming shortened V by 5 bases and J by 2 bases, and 9 bases separated the two germline ends. For the CDR3, the DNA is TGTGCCAGCAGCCTCATTCATCAAGAGACCCAGTACTTC. This encodes CASSLIHQETQYF.

This chain joins TRBV6-1 and TRBJ1-6, with unresolved D. The length of the CDR3 is 13 residues. Germline CDR1 reads MNHNS; CDR2 reads SASEGT. Deletions cut 6 bases from V and 7 bases from J, with 10 bases between. The CDR3 DNA follows: TGTGCCAGCAGCCCTCTGAGCAATTCACCCCTCCACTTT. Amino acids: CASSPLSNSPLHF.

This chain joins TRBV10-1 and TRBJ2-7, with 10 bases that match TRBD2. The CDR3 length is 16 residues. CDR1 is WNHNN, CDR2 SYGVQD, per germline (reference sequence). V shed 6 bases, J shed 4 bases, and the junction held 12 bases outside the gene matches. The CDR3 protein is CASRGGEVAGGYEQYF. CDR3 coding DNA: TGCGCCAGCAGGGGAGGGGAGGTAGCGGGAGGTTACGAGCAGTACTTC.

CDR3 sequence reads: CSASRRGTYNEQFF. Here the CDR3 DNA reads TGCAGTGCTAGTCGTAGGGGCACCTACAATGAGCAGTTCTTC. This rearrangement joins TRBV20-1 to TRBJ2-1; maybe TRBD1 (5 bases). CDR3 length equals 14 residues. Germline V gives CDR1 DFQATT, CDR2 SNEGSKA (reference sequence). Trimming cost V 3 bases and J 2 bases, with 11 bases left between them.

This clonotype was recorded a few times. The V gene is TRBV6-5, the J gene TRBJ1-2, with D possibly matching TRBD1 (5 bases). Germline assignment: CDR1 MNHEY and CDR2 SVGAGI. The CDR3 is 15 residues long. Trimming cost V 2 bases and J 0 bases, with 10 bases left between them. This CDR3 reads CASSYGAASNYGYTF. CDR3 nucleotides: TGTGCCAGCAGTTACGGGGCGGCCTCTAACTATGGCTACACCTTC.

This clonotype was counted only a few times. The chain joins TRBV20-1 to TRBJ2-7; the D gene could be TRBD1 or TRBD2 (5 bases each). The CDR3 is 13 residues long. The V gene's germline CDR1 is DFQATT and CDR2 SNEGSKA (reference sequence). Trimming stripped 3 bases from V and 10 bases from J, with 19 bases between. In DNA, the CDR3 is TGCAGTGCTAGTCCGGGACGTACCTACGGTCAGTACTTC. Protein: CSASPGRTYGQYF.

A few counts support this clonotype. The chain links TRBV20-1 to TRBJ1-2; TRBD1 matches 9 bases. Looked up from germline, CDR1 is DFQATT and CDR2 is SNEGSKA (reference sequence). The CDR3 is made up of 14 amino acids. V lost 7 bases to trimming and J lost 0 bases; unmatched junction nucleotides: 6. CDR3 in amino acids: CSGDRAETNYGYTF. Here the CDR3 DNA reads TGCAGTGGGGACAGGGCGGAAACTAACTATGGCTACACCTTC.

V is TRBV24-1 and J is TRBJ2-3, with D possibly called TRBD1 or TRBD2 (7 bases each). CDR3 length: 15 residues. In germline, CDR1 is KGHDR, CDR2 SFDVKD. Trimming pared 9 bases from V and 0 bases from J, leaving 15 bases between. CDR3 coding DNA: TGTGCCACCGAGACAGGGACTACTAGCACAGATACGCAGTATTTT. It codes for CATETGTTSTDTQYF.

The chain uses TRBV6-2 or TRBV6-3 and TRBJ2-7, with 8 bases lining up with TRBD2. V gave up 2 bases and J gave up 6 bases; unmatched junction bases: 12. The CDR3 is made up of 16 amino acids. Germline assignment: CDR1 MNHEY and CDR2 SVGEGT. CDR3 sequence: CASSYARTSPNREQYF. The CDR3 nucleotides read TGTGCCAGCAGTTACGCGAGGACTAGCCCCAATCGCGAGCAGTACTTC.

This clonotype was observed a few times. The CDR3 reads CASSIRRGTGANVLTF. CDR3 DNA sequence: TGTGCCAGTAGTATTCGACGGGGAACTGGGGCCAACGTCCTGACTTTC. V is TRBV19 and J is TRBJ2-6; TRBD2 is a possible D gene (5 bases). CDR3 length: 16 amino acids. From germline, CDR1 is LNHDA and CDR2 SQIVND (reference sequence). V was cut by 3 bases and J by 2 bases, with 11 bases left in between.

The V gene is TRBV5-5, the J gene TRBJ2-5; perhaps TRBD1 as D (5 bases). Germline CDR1 reads SGHKS; CDR2 reads YYEKEE (reference sequence). Trimming stripped 2 bases from V and 5 bases from J, with 22 bases between. The CDR3 contains 17 residues. The CDR3 here is CASSLRFSSGSGETQYF. The DNA for the CDR3 is TGTGCCAGCAGCTTACGTTTTTCCTCAGGGTCAGGGGAGACCCAGTACTTC.

The chain uses TRBV5-1 and TRBJ2-2; no clear D gene. Trimming left V 4 bases short and J 6 bases short, with 7 bases between. Germline V gene data show CDR1 as SGHRS and CDR2 as YFSETQ. CDR3 length: 12 residues. CDR3 sequence reads: CASSQAAGELFF. CDR3 nucleotide sequence: TGCGCCAGCAGCCAGGCCGCCGGGGAGCTGTTTTTT.

This clonotype was seen only a few times. V is TRBV19 and J is TRBJ2-7, with D perhaps assigned TRBD1 or TRBD2 (5 bases each). The CDR3 totals 14 residues. Trimming took off 5 bases at V and 3 bases at J, with 14 bases between the two ends. Germline values: CDR1 LNHDA, CDR2 SQIVND (reference sequence). The CDR3 region is CASSWGTVSYEQYF. DNA of the CDR3: TGTGCCAGTAGTTGGGGGACGGTGAGCTACGAGCAGTACTTC.